This note documents a single T cell receptor (beta chain) sequence. No antigen is known for it. Compared with germline, one end of the junction differs, possibly owing to a read error. The template was RNA from unsorted bulk tissue. The CDR3 runs to 18 residues. In germline, CDR1 is SGHNT, CDR2 YYREEE (reference sequence). TCRbeta libraries were built with three rounds of nested PCR, modified from ARM-PCR. One entry per CDR3 protein results from TCRdb running MiXCR on the multiplex PCR reads. The table has approximately 75,000 distinct CDR3 sequences, under 80% seen once; the top ten hold around 12%. This entry is derived from a study of tumor and adjacent non-tumor tissue in lung cancer. Study-level results: Normal lung showed higher cumulative top 100 clone frequency than tumor.

The rearrangement joins TRBV5-4 to TRBJ2-6; 13 nucleotides align to TRBD2. This receptor was obtained from a woman between 50 and 59 years old with non-small cell lung cancer. The material sequenced was lung tumor tissue. CDR3 loop: CASSIAGLAGPGVNVLTF. The CDR3 region has the DNA TGTGCCAGCAGCATTGCGGGACTAGCGGGACCTGGGGTCAACGTCCTGACTTTC.